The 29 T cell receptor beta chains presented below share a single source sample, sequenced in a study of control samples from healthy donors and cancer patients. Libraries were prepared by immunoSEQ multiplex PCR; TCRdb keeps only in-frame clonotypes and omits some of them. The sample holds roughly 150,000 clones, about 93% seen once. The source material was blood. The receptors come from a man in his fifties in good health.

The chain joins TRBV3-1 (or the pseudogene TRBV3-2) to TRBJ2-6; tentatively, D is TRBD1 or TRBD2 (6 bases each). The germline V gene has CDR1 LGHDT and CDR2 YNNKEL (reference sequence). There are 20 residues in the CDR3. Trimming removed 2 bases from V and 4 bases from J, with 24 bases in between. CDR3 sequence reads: CASSQSLQGLSSGGANVLTF. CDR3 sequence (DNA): TGTGCCAGCAGCCAATCATTACAGGGACTCAGCTCCGGAGGGGCCAACGTCCTGACTTTC.

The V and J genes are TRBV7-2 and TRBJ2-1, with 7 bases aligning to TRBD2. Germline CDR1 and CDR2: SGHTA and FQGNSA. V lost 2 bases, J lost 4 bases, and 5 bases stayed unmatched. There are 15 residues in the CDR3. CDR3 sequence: CASSLLASGYNEQFF. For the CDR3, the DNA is TGTGCCAGCAGCTTATTGGCTAGCGGATACAATGAGCAGTTCTTC.

The CDR3 nucleotides are TGTGCCAGCAGCCGGACCCGATTCAATTCACCCCTCCACTTT. The encoded protein is CASSRTRFNSPLHF. This rearrangement joins TRBV6-5 to TRBJ1-6, with unresolved D. The CDR3 covers 14 residues. The V and J ends lost 6 bases and 7 bases respectively, with 13 bases between them. Per germline, CDR1 MNHEY and CDR2 SVGAGI.

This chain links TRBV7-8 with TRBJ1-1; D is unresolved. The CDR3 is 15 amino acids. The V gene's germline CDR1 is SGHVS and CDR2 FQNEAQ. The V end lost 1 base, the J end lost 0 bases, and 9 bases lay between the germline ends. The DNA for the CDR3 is TGTGCCAGCAGCTTAGAAGGGCAGATGAACACTGAAGCTTTCTTT. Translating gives CASSLEGQMNTEAFF.

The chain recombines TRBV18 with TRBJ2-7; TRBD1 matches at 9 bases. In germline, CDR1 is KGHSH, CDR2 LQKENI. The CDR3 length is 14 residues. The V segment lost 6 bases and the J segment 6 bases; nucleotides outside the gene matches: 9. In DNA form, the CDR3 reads TGTGCCAGCTCCCCATGGACAGGGGCCCCCGAGCAGTACTTC. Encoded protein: CASSPWTGAPEQYF. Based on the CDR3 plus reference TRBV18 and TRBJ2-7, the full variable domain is NAGVMQNPRHLVRRRGQEARLRCSPMKGHSHVYWYRQLPEEGLKFMVYLQKENIIDESGMPKERFSAEFPKEGPSILRIQQVVRGDSAAYFCASSPWTGAPEQYFGPGTRLTVT.

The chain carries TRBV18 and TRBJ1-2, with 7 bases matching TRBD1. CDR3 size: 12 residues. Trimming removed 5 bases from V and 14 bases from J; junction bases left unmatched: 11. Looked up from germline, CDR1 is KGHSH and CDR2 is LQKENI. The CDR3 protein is CASSAPDRSGTF. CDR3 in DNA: TGTGCCAGCTCAGCGCCGGACAGGTCGGGGACCTTC.

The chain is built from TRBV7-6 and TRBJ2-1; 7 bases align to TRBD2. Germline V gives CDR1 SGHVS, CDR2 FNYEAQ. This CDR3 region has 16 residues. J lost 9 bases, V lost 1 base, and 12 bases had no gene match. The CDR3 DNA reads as TGTGCCAGCAGCTTAGGACCGACTAGCACCCTTGGTGAGCAGTTCTTC. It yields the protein CASSLGPTSTLGEQFF.

For the CDR3, the DNA is TGTGCCAGCAGTTTCTACGGGGACAATGAGCAGTTCTTC. Translating gives CASSFYGDNEQFF. The chain employs TRBV6-5 and TRBJ2-1; weak D call: TRBD2 (5 bases). CDR1 and CDR2 from the germline V gene are MNHEY and SVGAGI. The CDR3 loop spans 13 amino acids. The V end was cut by 4 bases, the J end by 5 bases, with 9 bases between.

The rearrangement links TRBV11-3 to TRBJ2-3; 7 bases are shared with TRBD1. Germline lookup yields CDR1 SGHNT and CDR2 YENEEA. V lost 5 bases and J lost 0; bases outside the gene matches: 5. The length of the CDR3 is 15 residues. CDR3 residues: CASSKGQLSTDTQYF. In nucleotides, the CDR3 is TGTGCCAGCAGCAAGGGACAGCTTAGCACAGATACGCAGTATTTT.

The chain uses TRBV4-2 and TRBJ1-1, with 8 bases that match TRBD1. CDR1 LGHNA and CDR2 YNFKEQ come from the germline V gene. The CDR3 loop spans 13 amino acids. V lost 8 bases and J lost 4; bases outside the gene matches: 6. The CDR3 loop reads CASETGDGTEAFF. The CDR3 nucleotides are TGTGCCAGCGAGACAGGGGACGGCACTGAAGCTTTCTTT.

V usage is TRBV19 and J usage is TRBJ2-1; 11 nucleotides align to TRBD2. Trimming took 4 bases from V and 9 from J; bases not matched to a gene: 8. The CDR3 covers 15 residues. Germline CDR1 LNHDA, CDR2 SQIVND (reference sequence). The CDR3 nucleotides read TGTGCCAGTAGTAGAGATACTAGCGGGAGTTTTGAGCAGTTCTTC. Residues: CASSRDTSGSFEQFF.

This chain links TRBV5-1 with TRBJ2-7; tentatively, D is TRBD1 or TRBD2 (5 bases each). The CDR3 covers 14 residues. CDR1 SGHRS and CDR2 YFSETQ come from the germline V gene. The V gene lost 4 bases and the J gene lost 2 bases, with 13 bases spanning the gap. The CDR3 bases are TGCGCCAGCAGCCGGGACGGACCGACCTACGAGCAGTACTTC. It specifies CASSRDGPTYEQYF. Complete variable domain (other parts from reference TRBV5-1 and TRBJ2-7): KAGVTQTPRYLIKTRGQQVTLSCSPISGHRSVSWYQQTPGQGLQFLFEYFSETQRNKGNFPGRFSGRQFSNSRSEMNVSTLELGDSALYLCASSRDGPTYEQYFGPGTRLTVT.

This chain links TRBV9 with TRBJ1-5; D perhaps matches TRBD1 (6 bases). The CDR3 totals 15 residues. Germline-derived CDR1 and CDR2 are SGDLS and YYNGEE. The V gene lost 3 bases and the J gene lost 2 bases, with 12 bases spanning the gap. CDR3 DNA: TGTGCCAGCAGCGGGGGGACAACAGGCAATCAGCCCCAGCATTTT. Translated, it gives CASSGGTTGNQPQHF. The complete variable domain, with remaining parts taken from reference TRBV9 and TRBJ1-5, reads DSGVTQTPKHLITATGQRVTLRCSPRSGDLSVYWYQQSLDQGLQFLIQYYNGEERAKGNILERFSAQQFPDLHSELNLSSLELGDSALYFCASSGGTTGNQPQHFGDGTRLSIL.

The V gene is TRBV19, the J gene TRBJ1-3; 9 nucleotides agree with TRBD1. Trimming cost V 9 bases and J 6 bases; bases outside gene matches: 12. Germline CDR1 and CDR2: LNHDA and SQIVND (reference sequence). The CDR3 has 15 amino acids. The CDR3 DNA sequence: TGTGCCAGCACCGGACAGGGGACCTACTTAAACACCATATATTTT. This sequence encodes CASTGQGTYLNTIYF.

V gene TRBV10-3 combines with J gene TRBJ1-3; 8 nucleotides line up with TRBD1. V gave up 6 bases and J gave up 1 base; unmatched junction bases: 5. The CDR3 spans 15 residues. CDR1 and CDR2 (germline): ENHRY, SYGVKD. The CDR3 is CAIRDGTGSGNTIYF. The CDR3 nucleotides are TGTGCCATCAGAGACGGGACAGGATCTGGAAACACCATATATTTT.

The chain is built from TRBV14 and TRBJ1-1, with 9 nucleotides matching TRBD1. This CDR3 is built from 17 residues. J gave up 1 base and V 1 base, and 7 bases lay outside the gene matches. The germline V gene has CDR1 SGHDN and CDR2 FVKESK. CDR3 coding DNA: TGTGCCAGCAGCCAAGCCGGGACAGGGTTAAGGAACACTGAAGCTTTCTTT. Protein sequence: CASSQAGTGLRNTEAFF.

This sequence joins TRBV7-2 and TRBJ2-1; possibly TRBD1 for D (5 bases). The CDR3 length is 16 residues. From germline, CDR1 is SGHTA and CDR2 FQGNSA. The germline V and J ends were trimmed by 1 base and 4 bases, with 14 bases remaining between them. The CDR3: CASSLVDKRLYNEQFF. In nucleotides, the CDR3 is TGTGCCAGCAGCTTAGTGGACAAGAGGTTATACAATGAGCAGTTCTTC.

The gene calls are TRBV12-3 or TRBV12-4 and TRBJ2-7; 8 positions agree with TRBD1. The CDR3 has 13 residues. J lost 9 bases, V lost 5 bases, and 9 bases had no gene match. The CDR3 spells CASSGTGGFGQYF. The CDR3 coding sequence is TGTGCCAGCAGTGGGACAGGAGGGTTCGGGCAGTACTTC.

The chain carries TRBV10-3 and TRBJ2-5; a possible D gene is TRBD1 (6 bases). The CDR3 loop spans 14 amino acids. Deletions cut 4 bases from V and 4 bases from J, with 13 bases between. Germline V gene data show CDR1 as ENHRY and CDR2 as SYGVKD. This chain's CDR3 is CAISGDTWGETQYF. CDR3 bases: TGTGCCATCAGTGGGGACACATGGGGAGAGACCCAGTACTTC.

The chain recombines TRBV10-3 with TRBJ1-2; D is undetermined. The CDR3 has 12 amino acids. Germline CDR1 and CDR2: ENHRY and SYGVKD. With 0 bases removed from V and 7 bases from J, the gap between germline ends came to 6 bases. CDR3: CAISESRAGYTF. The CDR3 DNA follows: TGTGCCATCAGTGAGTCAAGGGCTGGCTACACCTTC.

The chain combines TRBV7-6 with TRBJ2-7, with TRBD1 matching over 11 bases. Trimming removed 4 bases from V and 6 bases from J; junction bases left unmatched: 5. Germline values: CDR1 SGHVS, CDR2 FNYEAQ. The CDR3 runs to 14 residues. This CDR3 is CASSSRDRGSEQYF. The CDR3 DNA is TGTGCCAGCAGCTCCCGGGACAGGGGGTCCGAGCAGTACTTC.

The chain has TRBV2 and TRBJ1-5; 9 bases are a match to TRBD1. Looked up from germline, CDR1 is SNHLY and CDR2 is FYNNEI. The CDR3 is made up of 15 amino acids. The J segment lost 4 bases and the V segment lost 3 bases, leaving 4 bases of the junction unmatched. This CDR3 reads CASSDDRGGNQPQHF. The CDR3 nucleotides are TGTGCCAGCAGTGATGACAGGGGGGGAAATCAGCCCCAGCATTTT. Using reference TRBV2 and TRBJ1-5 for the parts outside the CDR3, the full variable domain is EPEVTQTPSHQVTQMGQEVILRCVPISNHLYFYWYRQILGQKVEFLVSFYNNEISEKSEIFDDQFSVERPDGSNFTLKIRSTKLEDSAMYFCASSDDRGGNQPQHFGDGTRLSIL.

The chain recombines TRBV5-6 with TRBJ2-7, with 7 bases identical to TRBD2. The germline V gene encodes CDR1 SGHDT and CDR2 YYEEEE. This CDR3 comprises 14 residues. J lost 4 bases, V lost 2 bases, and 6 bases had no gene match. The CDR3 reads CASSFRTRAYEQYF. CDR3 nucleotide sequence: TGTGCCAGCAGCTTTAGGACTAGGGCGTACGAGCAGTACTTC.

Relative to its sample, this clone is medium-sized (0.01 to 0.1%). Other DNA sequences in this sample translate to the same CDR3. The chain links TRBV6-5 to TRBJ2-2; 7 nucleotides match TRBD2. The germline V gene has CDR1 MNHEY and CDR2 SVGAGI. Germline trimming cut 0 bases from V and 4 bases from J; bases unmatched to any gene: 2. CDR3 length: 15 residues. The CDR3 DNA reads TGTGCCAGCAGTTACTCCAGGGAGGGCACCGGGGAGCTGTTTTTT. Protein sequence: CASSYSREGTGELFF.

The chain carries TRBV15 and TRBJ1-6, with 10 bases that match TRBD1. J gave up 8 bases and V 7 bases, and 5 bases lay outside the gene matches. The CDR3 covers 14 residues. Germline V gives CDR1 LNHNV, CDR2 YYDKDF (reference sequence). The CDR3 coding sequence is TGTGCCACCACCCGGGACAGGGGATATTCACCCCTCCACTTT. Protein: CATTRDRGYSPLHF.

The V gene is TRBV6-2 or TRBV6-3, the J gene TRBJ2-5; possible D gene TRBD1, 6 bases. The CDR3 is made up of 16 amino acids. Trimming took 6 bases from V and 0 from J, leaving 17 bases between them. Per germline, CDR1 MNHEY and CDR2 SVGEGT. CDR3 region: CASSRPLGQNQETQYF. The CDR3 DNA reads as TGTGCCAGCAGCCGCCCGCTTGGACAGAACCAAGAGACCCAGTACTTC.

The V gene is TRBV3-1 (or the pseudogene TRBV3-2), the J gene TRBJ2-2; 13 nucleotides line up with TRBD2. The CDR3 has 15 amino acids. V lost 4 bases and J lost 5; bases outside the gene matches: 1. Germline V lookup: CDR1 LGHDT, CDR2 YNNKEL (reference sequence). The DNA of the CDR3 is TGTGCCAGCAGCCGGACTAGCGGGAGAACCGGGGAGCTGTTTTTT. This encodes CASSRTSGRTGELFF.

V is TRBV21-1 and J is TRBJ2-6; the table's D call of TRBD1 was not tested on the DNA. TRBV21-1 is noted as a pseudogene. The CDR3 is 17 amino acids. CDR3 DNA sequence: TGTGCCAGCAGCATAGGACAGGGGGCAGCAGGGGCCAACGTCCTGACTTTC. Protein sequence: CASSIGQGAAGANVLTF.

The DNA for the CDR3 is TGTGCCAGCAGCTTGGGGTCGGGGAAGCTATCCTACGAGCAGTACTTC. Translated, it gives CASSLGSGKLSYEQYF. The J gene is TRBJ2-7, the V gene TRBV7-2, with D possibly matching TRBD2 (5 bases). The germline CDR1 and CDR2 sequences are SGHTA and FQGNSA. Trimming shortened V by 3 bases and J by 1 base, and 16 bases separated the two germline ends. The CDR3 totals 16 residues.